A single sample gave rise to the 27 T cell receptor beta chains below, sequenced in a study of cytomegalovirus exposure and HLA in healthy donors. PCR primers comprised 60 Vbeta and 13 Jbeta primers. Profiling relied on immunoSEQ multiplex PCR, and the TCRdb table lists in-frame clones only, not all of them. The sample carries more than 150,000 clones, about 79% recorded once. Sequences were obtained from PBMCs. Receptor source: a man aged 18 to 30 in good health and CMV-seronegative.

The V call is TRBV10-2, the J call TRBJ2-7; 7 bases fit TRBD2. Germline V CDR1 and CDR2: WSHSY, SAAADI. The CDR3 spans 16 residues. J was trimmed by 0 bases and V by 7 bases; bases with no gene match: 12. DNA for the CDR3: TGCGCCAGCACCGATGTTGGCGGGAGTCGCTCCTACGAGCAGTACTTC. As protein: CASTDVGGSRSYEQYF.

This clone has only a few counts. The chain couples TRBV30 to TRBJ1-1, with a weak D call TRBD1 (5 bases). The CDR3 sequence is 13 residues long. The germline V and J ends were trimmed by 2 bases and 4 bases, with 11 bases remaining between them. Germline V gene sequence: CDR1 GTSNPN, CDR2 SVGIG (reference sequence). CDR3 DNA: TGTGCCTGGAGTACGGGGGACGGCACTGAAGCTTTCTTT. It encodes CAWSTGDGTEAFF.

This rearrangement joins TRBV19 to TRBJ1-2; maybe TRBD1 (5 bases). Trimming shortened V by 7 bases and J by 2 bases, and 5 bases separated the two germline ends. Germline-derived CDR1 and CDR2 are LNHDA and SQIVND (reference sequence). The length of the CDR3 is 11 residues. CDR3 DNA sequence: TGTGCCAGTACAGGGAACTATGGCTACACCTTC. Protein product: CASTGNYGYTF.

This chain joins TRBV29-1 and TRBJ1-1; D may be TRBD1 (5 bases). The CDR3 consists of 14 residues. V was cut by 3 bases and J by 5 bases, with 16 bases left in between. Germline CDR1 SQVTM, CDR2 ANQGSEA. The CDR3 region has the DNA TGCAGCGTTGAGCCACAGGAGGGTCGGACTGAAGCTTTCTTT. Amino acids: CSVEPQEGRTEAFF. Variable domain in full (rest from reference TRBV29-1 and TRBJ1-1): SAVISQKPSRDICQRGTSLTIQCQVDSQVTMMFWYRQQPGQSLTLIATANQGSEATYESGFVIDKFPISRPNLTFSTLTVSNMSPEDSSIYLCSVEPQEGRTEAFFGQGTRLTVV.

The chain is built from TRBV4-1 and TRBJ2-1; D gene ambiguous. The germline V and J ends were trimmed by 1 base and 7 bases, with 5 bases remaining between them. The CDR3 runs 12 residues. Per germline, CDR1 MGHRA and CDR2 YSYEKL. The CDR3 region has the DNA TGCGCCAGCAGCCAAGTCCGGAATGAGCAGTTCTTC. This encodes CASSQVRNEQFF.

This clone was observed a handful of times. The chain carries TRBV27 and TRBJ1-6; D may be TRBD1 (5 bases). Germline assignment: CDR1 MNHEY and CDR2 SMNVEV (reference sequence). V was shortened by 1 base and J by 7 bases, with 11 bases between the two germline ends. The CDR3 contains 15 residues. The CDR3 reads CASSLYGGVNSPLHF. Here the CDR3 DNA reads TGTGCCAGCAGTTTATATGGGGGGGTGAATTCACCCCTCCACTTT.

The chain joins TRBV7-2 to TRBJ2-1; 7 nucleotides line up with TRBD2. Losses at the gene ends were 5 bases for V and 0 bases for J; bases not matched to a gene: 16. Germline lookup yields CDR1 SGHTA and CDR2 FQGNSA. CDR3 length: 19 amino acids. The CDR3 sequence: CASSTPRGSTPSSYNEQFF. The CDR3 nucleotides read TGTGCCAGCAGCACTCCGCGGGGGTCTACCCCGAGCTCCTACAATGAGCAGTTCTTC.

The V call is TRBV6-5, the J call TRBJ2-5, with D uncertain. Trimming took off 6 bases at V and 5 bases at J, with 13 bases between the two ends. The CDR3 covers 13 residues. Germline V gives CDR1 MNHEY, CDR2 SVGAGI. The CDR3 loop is CASRRLVGETQYF. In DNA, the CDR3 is TGTGCCAGCAGGCGACTTGTTGGGGAGACCCAGTACTTC.

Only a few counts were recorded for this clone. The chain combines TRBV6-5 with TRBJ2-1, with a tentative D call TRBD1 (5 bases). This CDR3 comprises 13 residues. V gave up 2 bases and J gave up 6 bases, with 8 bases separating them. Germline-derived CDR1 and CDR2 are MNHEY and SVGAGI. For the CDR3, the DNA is TGTGCCAGCAGTTACGGGGCGAGCAATGAGCAGTTCTTC. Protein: CASSYGASNEQFF.

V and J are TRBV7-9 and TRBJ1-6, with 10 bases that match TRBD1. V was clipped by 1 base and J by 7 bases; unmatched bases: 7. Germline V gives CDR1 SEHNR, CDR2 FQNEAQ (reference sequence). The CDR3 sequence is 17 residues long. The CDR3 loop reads CASSLGRDRGQNSPLHF. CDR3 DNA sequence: TGTGCCAGCAGCTTAGGCCGGGACAGGGGCCAAAATTCACCCCTCCACTTT.

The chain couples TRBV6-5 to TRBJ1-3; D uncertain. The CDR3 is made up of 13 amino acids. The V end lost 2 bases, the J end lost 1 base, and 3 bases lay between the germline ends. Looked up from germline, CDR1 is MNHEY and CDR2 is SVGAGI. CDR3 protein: CASSYISGNTIYF. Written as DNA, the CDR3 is TGTGCCAGCAGTTACATATCTGGAAACACCATATATTTT.

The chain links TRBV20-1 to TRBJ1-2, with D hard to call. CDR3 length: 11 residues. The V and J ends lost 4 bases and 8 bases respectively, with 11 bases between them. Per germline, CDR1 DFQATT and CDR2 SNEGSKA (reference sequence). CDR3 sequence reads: CSANDTPGYTF. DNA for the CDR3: TGCAGTGCTAATGACACTCCGGGCTACACCTTC.

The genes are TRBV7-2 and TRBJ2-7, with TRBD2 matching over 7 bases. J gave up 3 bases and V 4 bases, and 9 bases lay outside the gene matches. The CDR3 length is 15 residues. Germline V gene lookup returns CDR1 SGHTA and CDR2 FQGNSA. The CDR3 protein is CASSSALGGGYEQYF. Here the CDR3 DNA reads TGTGCCAGCAGCTCAGCCCTTGGGGGGGGCTACGAGCAGTACTTC. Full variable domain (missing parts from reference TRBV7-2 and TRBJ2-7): GAGVSQSPSNKVTEKGKDVELRCDPISGHTALYWYRQSLGQGLEFLIYFQGNSAPDKSGLPSDRFSAERTGGSVSTLTIQRTQQEDSAVYLCASSSALGGGYEQYFGPGTRLTVT.

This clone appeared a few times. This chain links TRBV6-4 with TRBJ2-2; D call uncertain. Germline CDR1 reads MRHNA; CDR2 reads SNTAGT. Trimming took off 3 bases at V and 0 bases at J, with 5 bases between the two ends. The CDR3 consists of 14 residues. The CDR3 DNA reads TGTGCCAGCAGTGAACTGGCGAACACCGGGGAGCTGTTTTTT. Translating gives CASSELANTGELFF.

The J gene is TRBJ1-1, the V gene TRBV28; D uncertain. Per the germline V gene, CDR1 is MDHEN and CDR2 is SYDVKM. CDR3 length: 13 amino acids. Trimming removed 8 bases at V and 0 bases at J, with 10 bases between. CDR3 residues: CASRDTLNTEAFF. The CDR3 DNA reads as TGTGCCAGCCGCGACACTTTGAACACTGAAGCTTTCTTT.

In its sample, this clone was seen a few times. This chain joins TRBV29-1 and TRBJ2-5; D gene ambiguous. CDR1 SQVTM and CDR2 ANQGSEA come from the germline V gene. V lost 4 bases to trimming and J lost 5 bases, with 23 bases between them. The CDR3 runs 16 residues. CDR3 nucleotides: TGCAGCGTTGGTAGGCCAGCGCGGCCTTTCGAGGAGACCCAGTACTTC. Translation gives CSVGRPARPFEETQYF. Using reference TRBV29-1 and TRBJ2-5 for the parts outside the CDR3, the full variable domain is SAVISQKPSRDICQRGTSLTIQCQVDSQVTMMFWYRQQPGQSLTLIATANQGSEATYESGFVIDKFPISRPNLTFSTLTVSNMSPEDSSIYLCSVGRPARPFEETQYFGPGTRLLVL.

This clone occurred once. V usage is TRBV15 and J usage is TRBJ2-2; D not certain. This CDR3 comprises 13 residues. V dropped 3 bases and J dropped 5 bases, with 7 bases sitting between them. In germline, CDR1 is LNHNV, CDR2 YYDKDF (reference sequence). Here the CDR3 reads CATSSYGTGELFF. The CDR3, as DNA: TGTGCCACCAGCAGTTACGGGACCGGGGAGCTGTTTTTT.

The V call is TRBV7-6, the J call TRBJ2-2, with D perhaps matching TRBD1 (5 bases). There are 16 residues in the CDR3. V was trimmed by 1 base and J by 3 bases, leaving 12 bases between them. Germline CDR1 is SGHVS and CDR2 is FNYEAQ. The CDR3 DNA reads TGTGCCAGCAGCTTAGGGGGCGGCGCTTACACCGGGGAGCTGTTTTTT. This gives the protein CASSLGGGAYTGELFF.

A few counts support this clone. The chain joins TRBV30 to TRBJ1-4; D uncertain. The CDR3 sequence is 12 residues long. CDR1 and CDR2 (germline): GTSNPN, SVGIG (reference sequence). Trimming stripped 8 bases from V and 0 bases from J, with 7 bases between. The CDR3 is CALRATNEKLFF. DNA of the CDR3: TGTGCCCTACGAGCAACTAATGAAAAACTGTTTTTT.

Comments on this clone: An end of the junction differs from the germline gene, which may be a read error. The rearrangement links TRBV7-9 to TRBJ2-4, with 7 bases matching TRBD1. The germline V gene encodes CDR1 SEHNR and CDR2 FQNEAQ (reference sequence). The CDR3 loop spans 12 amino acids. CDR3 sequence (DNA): TGTGCCAGCAGCTTCGGGACAGCAAAAGCGCTATTC. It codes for CASSFGTAKALF.

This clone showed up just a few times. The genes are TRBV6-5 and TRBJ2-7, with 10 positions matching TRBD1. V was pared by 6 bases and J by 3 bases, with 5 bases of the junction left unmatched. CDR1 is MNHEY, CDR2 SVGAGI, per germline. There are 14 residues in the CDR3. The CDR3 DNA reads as TGTGCCAGCAGCTCCGGACAGGGGGGCTACGAGCAGTACTTC. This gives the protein CASSSGQGGYEQYF.

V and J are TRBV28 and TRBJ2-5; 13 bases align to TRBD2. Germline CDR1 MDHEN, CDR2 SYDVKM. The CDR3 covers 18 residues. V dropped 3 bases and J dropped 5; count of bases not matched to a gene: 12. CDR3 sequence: CASSFPPGLAGVGETQYF. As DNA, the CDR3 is TGTGCCAGCAGTTTCCCCCCCGGACTAGCGGGAGTAGGGGAGACCCAGTACTTC.

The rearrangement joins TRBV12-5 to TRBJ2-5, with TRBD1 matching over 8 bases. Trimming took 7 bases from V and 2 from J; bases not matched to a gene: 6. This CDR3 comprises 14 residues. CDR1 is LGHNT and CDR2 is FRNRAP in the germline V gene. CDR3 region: CASAPRGQQETQYF. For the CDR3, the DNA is TGTGCTAGTGCCCCCAGGGGGCAACAAGAGACCCAGTACTTC.

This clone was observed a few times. The CDR3 loop reads CASSYSSGREDTQYF. CDR3 coding DNA: TGTGCCAGCAGCTACTCTAGCGGGAGGGAGGATACGCAGTATTTT. This sequence joins TRBV27 and TRBJ2-3; 12 bases map to TRBD2. The V gene end was trimmed by 6 bases and the J gene end by 6 bases; junction bases not matched to a gene: 7. This CDR3 has 15 residues. CDR1 and CDR2 from the germline V gene are MNHEY and SMNVEV (reference sequence).

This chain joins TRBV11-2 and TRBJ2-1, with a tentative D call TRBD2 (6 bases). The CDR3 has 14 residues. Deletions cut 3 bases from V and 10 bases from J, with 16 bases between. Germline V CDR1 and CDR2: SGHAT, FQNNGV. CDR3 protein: CASSFLARTSEQFF. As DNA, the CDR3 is TGTGCCAGCAGCTTCCTAGCGCGGACCTCGGAGCAGTTCTTC.

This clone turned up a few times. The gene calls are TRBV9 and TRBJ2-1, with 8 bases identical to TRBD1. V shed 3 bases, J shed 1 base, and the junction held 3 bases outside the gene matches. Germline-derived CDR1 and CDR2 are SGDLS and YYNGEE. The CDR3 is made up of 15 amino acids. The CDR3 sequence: CASSATGVSYNEQFF. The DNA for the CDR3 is TGTGCCAGCAGCGCGACAGGGGTATCCTACAATGAGCAGTTCTTC.

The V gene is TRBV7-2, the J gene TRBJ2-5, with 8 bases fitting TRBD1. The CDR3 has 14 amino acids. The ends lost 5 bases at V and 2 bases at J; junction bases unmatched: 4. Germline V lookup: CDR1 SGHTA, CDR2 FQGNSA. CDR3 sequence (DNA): TGTGCCAGCAGCAGACAGGGGCTTCAAGAGACCCAGTACTTC. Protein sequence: CASSRQGLQETQYF.